Shown below are 18 T cell receptor beta chains from a single sample sequenced in a study of identical twins. TCRdb analysed the 5' RACE reads with MiXCR anew, one entry per CDR3 protein. The sample comprises approximately 690,000 distinct CDR3 sequences, around 6% of which are singletons, and roughly 2% rests with the top ten. Sequencing was done on a sample of naive T cells sorted from blood. All receptors derive from a man between 18 and 29 years old in good health.

Ten or more counts support this clonotype. V usage is TRBV5-5 and J usage is TRBJ2-2; no firm D call. Germline CDR1 reads SGHKS; CDR2 reads YYEKEE (reference sequence). The CDR3 runs to 16 residues. The ends were cut back, 4 bases at V and 5 bases at J, with 18 bases in the middle. CDR3 DNA: TGTGCCAGCAGCCTGGGGTTTCGGTTAGAGACCGGGGAGCTGTTTTTT. Translating gives CASSLGFRLETGELFF.

In its sample, this clonotype was seen many times. This sequence joins TRBV20-1 and TRBJ2-1; 7 bases align to TRBD1. The junction had 3 bases not matched to a gene; V was cut back by 0 bases and J by 7 bases. The length of the CDR3 is 13 residues. Germline CDR1 DFQATT, CDR2 SNEGSKA (reference sequence). CDR3 in DNA: TGCAGTGCTAGAGAGGTCAGGGGGAATGAGCAGTTCTTC. Protein sequence: CSAREVRGNEQFF.

The sample holds many counts of this clonotype. The chain joins TRBV7-2 to TRBJ2-5; TRBD2 matches 7 bases. The V segment lost 5 bases and the J segment 5 bases; nucleotides outside the gene matches: 8. This CDR3 has 14 residues. Germline values: CDR1 SGHTA, CDR2 FQGNSA. The CDR3 sequence: CASSLNSGSETQYF. CDR3 bases: TGTGCCAGCAGCCTCAATAGCGGGTCGGAGACCCAGTACTTC.

This clonotype was seen many times. The chain carries TRBV20-1 and TRBJ2-7; the D gene is possibly TRBD1 (6 bases). The V gene's germline CDR1 is DFQATT and CDR2 SNEGSKA (reference sequence). Trimming left V 5 bases short and J 0 bases short, with 14 bases between. The CDR3 runs 14 residues. The CDR3: CSASDRTSSYEQYF. Written as DNA, the CDR3 is TGCAGTGCTTCCGACAGGACGAGCTCCTACGAGCAGTACTTC.

This clonotype came up many times. The V gene is TRBV25-1, the J gene TRBJ2-3; D not certain. Per germline, CDR1 MGHDK and CDR2 SYGVNS. Trimming pared 2 bases from V and 0 bases from J, leaving 3 bases between. This CDR3 has 13 amino acids. The CDR3 DNA reads TGTGCCAGCAGTGAAGCTAGCACAGATACGCAGTATTTT. Protein: CASSEASTDTQYF. The full variable domain, with the rest looked up from reference TRBV25-1 and TRBJ2-3, is EADIYQTPRYLVIGTGKKITLECSQTMGHDKMYWYQQDPGMELHLIHYSYGVNSTEKGDLSSESTVSRIRTEHFPLTLESARPSHTSQYLCASSEASTDTQYFGPGTRLTVL.

This clonotype was recorded a few times. J is TRBJ2-3 and V is TRBV5-1, with 8 bases matching TRBD1. CDR3 size: 15 residues. V shed 1 base and J 6 bases; nucleotides not matched to a gene: 7. Germline assignment: CDR1 SGHRS and CDR2 YFSETQ. The CDR3 is CASSLPIQGADTQYF. CDR3 coding DNA: TGCGCCAGCAGCTTGCCTATTCAGGGGGCCGATACGCAGTATTTT.

The CDR3 here is CASSLPQGSYNEQFF. CDR3 DNA: TGTGCCAGCAGCTTACCGCAGGGATCTTACAATGAGCAGTTCTTC. V and J are TRBV7-9 and TRBJ2-1; possibly TRBD1 for D (5 bases). Germline lookup yields CDR1 SEHNR and CDR2 FQNEAQ (reference sequence). CDR3 size: 15 residues. Trimming left V 2 bases short and J 4 bases short, with 12 bases between.

This clonotype was recorded many times. The chain employs TRBV12-3 or TRBV12-4 and TRBJ2-3, with D possibly matching TRBD2 (7 bases). V dropped 4 bases and J dropped 6 bases, with 11 bases sitting between them. CDR3 size: 13 residues. CDR3 residues: CASSSGGLDTQYF. The CDR3 nucleotides are TGTGCCAGCAGTTCCGGGGGGCTGGATACGCAGTATTTT.

The chain uses TRBV6-1 and TRBJ1-6, with TRBD1 identical over 8 bases. The V gene end was trimmed by 3 bases and the J gene end by 7 bases; junction bases not matched to a gene: 5. The CDR3 has 15 amino acids. CDR1 and CDR2 (germline): MNHNS, SASEGT. The CDR3 DNA reads TGTGCCAGCAGTGAGGGGACAGGTCGAAATTCACCCCTCCACTTT. Translation: CASSEGTGRNSPLHF.

This clonotype has a count of ten or more. The chain employs TRBV20-1 and TRBJ1-1; the match to TRBD1 covers 10 bases. Trimming took 5 bases from V and 12 from J; bases not matched to a gene: 9. This CDR3 has 12 amino acids. CDR1 and CDR2 (germline): DFQATT, SNEGSKA (reference sequence). The DNA of the CDR3 is TGCAGTGCTTTATTCCGGGACAGGGGAACTTTCTTT. This encodes CSALFRDRGTFF.

Worth noting for this clonotype: This clone may be a read error of a much larger clone one base away. The rearrangement joins TRBV2 to TRBJ2-5; 8 nucleotides match TRBD1. The CDR3 totals 12 residues. The germline V gene has CDR1 SNHLY and CDR2 FYNNEI. V lost 7 bases and J lost 3; bases outside the gene matches: 1. For the CDR3, the DNA is TGTGCCAGCAAGACAGGGGAAGAGACCCAGTACTTC. It specifies CASKTGEETQYF. Based on the CDR3 plus reference TRBV2 and TRBJ2-5, the full variable domain is EPEVTQTPSHQVTQMGQEVILRCVPISNHLYFYWYRQILGQKVEFLVSFYNNEISEKSEIFDDQFSVERPDGSNFTLKIRSTKLEDSAMYFCASKTGEETQYFGPGTRLLVL.

This clonotype was picked up many times. This rearrangement joins TRBV20-1 to TRBJ2-3, with D perhaps assigned TRBD1 or TRBD2 (5 bases each). Looked up from germline, CDR1 is DFQATT and CDR2 is SNEGSKA (reference sequence). This CDR3 has 15 amino acids. The V and J ends lost 2 bases and 4 bases respectively, with 16 bases between them. As DNA, the CDR3 is TGCAGTGCTAGATCCCCTGGGGGAATTGCAGATACGCAGTATTTT. It encodes CSARSPGGIADTQYF.

The chain combines TRBV7-6 with TRBJ2-2; a weak D match, TRBD1 (6 bases). Deletions cut 1 base from V and 2 bases from J, with 14 bases between. Germline CDR1 reads SGHVS; CDR2 reads FNYEAQ. The length of the CDR3 is 17 residues. The chain's CDR3 is CASSLGVEGHNTGELFF. The CDR3 nucleotides are TGTGCCAGCAGCTTAGGGGTCGAGGGACACAACACCGGGGAGCTGTTTTTT.

This clonotype was seen ten or more times. The chain recombines TRBV12-3 or TRBV12-4 with TRBJ2-7; D tentatively reads TRBD1 or TRBD2 (6 bases each). Between the trimmed V and J ends, which lost 8 bases and 2 bases, there was a span of 13 bases. The CDR3 runs to 13 residues. The CDR3 nucleotides are TGTGCCAGCTCGAAGGGGGGACCCTACGAGCAGTACGTC. It translates to CASSKGGPYEQYV.

This clonotype was found a few times. The rearrangement links TRBV10-3 to TRBJ1-5; unclear D gene. The CDR3 is made up of 14 amino acids. The germline gives CDR1 ENHRY, CDR2 SYGVKD. V lost 3 bases to trimming and J lost 5 bases, with 11 bases between them. The CDR3 sequence: CAISERQTDQPQHF. CDR3 bases: TGTGCCATCAGTGAAAGGCAGACCGATCAGCCCCAGCATTTT.

Of note for this clonotype: One base separates it from a far larger clone, so it is likely a read error. No conserved phenylalanine or tryptophan ends this CDR3, so it is likely a read error. The chain carries TRBV7-9 and TRBJ2-1; 8 nucleotides agree with TRBD1. The length of the CDR3 is 11 residues. V gave up 6 bases and J gave up 8 bases; unmatched junction bases: 0. Germline V gives CDR1 SEHNR, CDR2 FQNEAQ (reference sequence). As DNA, the CDR3 is TGTGCCAGCAGGACAGGGGATGAGCAGTTCTGC. The encoded protein is CASRTGDEQFC.

There are many counts of this clonotype. CDR3 sequence (DNA): TGCGCCAGCAGCCAAGAATGGGGGCCAGATACGCAGTATTTT. Protein: CASSQEWGPDTQYF. The rearrangement links TRBV4-3 to TRBJ2-3; TRBD1 might be the D (6 bases). The CDR3 sequence is 14 residues long. Germline V gene data show CDR1 as LGHNA and CDR2 as YSLEER. Trimming removed 0 bases at V and 4 bases at J, with 8 bases between.

This clonotype turned up a few times. The chain is built from TRBV5-5 and TRBJ2-1; TRBD1 matches 7 bases. From germline, CDR1 is SGHKS and CDR2 YYEKEE (reference sequence). The ends lost 4 bases at V and 4 bases at J; junction bases unmatched: 11. There are 16 residues in the CDR3. The CDR3 DNA reads TGTGCCAGCAGCATACGGGACAGTCAAGTATACAATGAGCAGTTCTTC. It specifies CASSIRDSQVYNEQFF.